This T cell receptor beta chain emerged from a study of CD8 T cells in Susac syndrome. The V end was cut by 1 base, the J end by 0 bases, with 9 bases between. Germline V gives CDR1 SGHRS, CDR2 YFSETQ. The CDR3 extends over 15 amino acids. The multiple sclerosis controls were treatment-naive patients, and their relapsing-remitting disease was stable or active. TEMRA cells were FACS-enriched and CD8+ and CD4+ T cells negatively isolated. After extraction with the RNeasy kit, roughly 0.5 to 1 ug of the RNA was reverse transcribed using random hexamers. MiXCR, applied by TCRdb to the immunoSEQ multiplex PCR reads, yields one record per CDR3 protein. The repertoire consists of about 70,000 distinct CDR3 sequences, with roughly 95% occurring once and the leading ten covering 0.095% to 0.13%.

The specimen sequenced was CD4+ T cells from PBMCs. The TCR originated in a human donor with multiple sclerosis. The chain employs TRBV5-1 and TRBJ2-3; D ambiguous. Here the CDR3 reads CASSLLAASTDTQYF. For the CDR3, the DNA is TGCGCCAGCAGCTTGTTAGCCGCTAGCACAGATACGCAGTATTTT.